This T cell receptor (beta chain) was documented in a study of PD-L1 blockade in urothelial cancer. Deletions cut 1 base from V and 1 base from J, with 7 bases between. This CDR3 comprises 14 residues. The germline gives CDR1 MGHRA, CDR2 YSYEKL. Only in-frame clones appear in the TCRdb table, and some are missing; sequencing was by immunoSEQ multiplex PCR. The sample lists some 35,000 clones; approximately 80% were seen once. The chain joins TRBV4-1 to TRBJ1-2; D not certain. Source: PBMCs, taken around atezolizumab (anti-PD-L1) treatment. The sequence derives from a man in his sixties with urothelial cancer. CDR3 nucleotide sequence: TGCGCCAGCAGCCAAGCTAATGTTAACTATGGCTACACCTTC. Protein: CASSQANVNYGYTF.